A single sample is the source of the 12 T cell receptor beta chains below, sequenced in a study of T cells in Graves' hyperthyroidism and ophthalmopathy. RNA transcripts were the template for amplifying TCR beta CDR3 regions. The primer set for the first-round RT-PCR of the TCR CDR3 was HTBI. TCRdb reprocessed the multiplex PCR reads with MiXCR, giving one entry per CDR3 protein. The sample gives 800,000 or so distinct CDR3 sequences, roughly 40% of which show up once; 7.5% to 9.5% is in the top ten. Sequenced: blood. The receptors here all came from a man aged 18 to 29 with Graves' hyperthyroidism.

This clonotype came up many times. This chain uses TRBV20-1 with TRBJ2-5, with D perhaps TRBD2 (6 bases). CDR3 length: 13 residues. Between the trimmed V and J ends, which lost 1 base and 3 bases, there was a span of 9 bases. Per the germline V gene, CDR1 is DFQATT and CDR2 is SNEGSKA (reference sequence). CDR3 nucleotide sequence: TGCAGTGCTAGAGGAGGCGGGAAAGAGACCCAGTACTTC. It translates to CSARGGGKETQYF.

This clonotype was recorded once. V usage is TRBV7-2 and J usage is TRBJ1-3; 9 nucleotides align to TRBD1. V shed 5 bases and J 7 bases; nucleotides not matched to a gene: 18. CDR1 is SGHTA and CDR2 is FQGNSA in the germline V gene. The CDR3 runs to 18 residues. CDR3 in amino acids: CASSPTYLRDRDSNTIYF. The DNA for the CDR3 is TGTGCCAGCAGCCCAACCTATCTTCGGGACAGGGACAGTAACACCATATATTTT. Based on the CDR3 plus reference TRBV7-2 and TRBJ1-3, the full variable domain is GAGVSQSPSNKVTEKGKDVELRCDPISGHTALYWYRQSLGQGLEFLIYFQGNSAPDKSGLPSDRFSAERTGGSVSTLTIQRTQQEDSAVYLCASSPTYLRDRDSNTIYFGEGSWLTVV.

The chain joins TRBV20-1 to TRBJ1-4; possibly TRBD1 for D (6 bases). CDR1 and CDR2 (germline): DFQATT, SNEGSKA (reference sequence). The CDR3 has 19 amino acids. Trimming pared 6 bases from V and 5 bases from J, leaving 31 bases between. DNA for the CDR3: TGCAGTGCCCGAGACCAGGACAGTGGGGCCCTAGTGTGGAATGAAAAACTGTTTTTT. It specifies CSARDQDSGALVWNEKLFF.

This clonotype was found a few times. The chain couples TRBV7-2 to TRBJ1-4, with a weak D call TRBD1 (5 bases). Germline V CDR1 and CDR2: SGHTA, FQGNSA. The V end was cut by 1 base, the J end by 7 bases, with 10 bases between. This CDR3 comprises 14 residues. The CDR3 spells CASSLGGLLEKLFF. The CDR3 DNA reads as TGTGCCAGCAGCTTAGGGGGGTTACTTGAAAAACTGTTTTTT. Full variable domain (rest looked up from reference TRBV7-2 and TRBJ1-4): GAGVSQSPSNKVTEKGKDVELRCDPISGHTALYWYRQSLGQGLEFLIYFQGNSAPDKSGLPSDRFSAERTGGSVSTLTIQRTQQEDSAVYLCASSLGGLLEKLFFGSGTQLSVL.

The rearrangement joins TRBV12-3 or TRBV12-4 to TRBJ1-5, with TRBD1 identical over 10 bases. The junction had 2 bases not matched to a gene; V was cut back by 1 base and J by 5 bases. This CDR3 is built from 15 residues. CDR3 region: CASSLVGTGDQPQHF. CDR3 bases: TGTGCCAGCAGTTTAGTAGGGACAGGGGATCAGCCCCAGCATTTT.

The chain has TRBV4-1 and TRBJ2-5, with TRBD2 matching 11 bases. The CDR3 has 14 residues. Trimming cost V 3 bases and J 4 bases; bases outside gene matches: 1. Germline CDR1 reads MGHRA; CDR2 reads YSYEKL. The chain's CDR3 is CASSHGLAGETQYF. The CDR3 region has the DNA TGCGCCAGCAGCCACGGACTAGCGGGAGAGACCCAGTACTTC.

This clonotype has a count of ten or more. The chain couples TRBV15 to TRBJ1-1; D perhaps matches TRBD1 (5 bases). Per germline, CDR1 LNHNV and CDR2 YYDKDF (reference sequence). The CDR3 length is 13 residues. Trimming took 0 bases from V and 8 from J, leaving 10 bases between them. Here the CDR3 DNA reads TGTGCCACCAGCAGAGATACGAGGGACGAAGCTTTCTTT. This gives the protein CATSRDTRDEAFF.

The genes are TRBV15 and TRBJ1-2; TRBD1 might be the D (6 bases). There are 14 residues in the CDR3. Trimming shortened V by 3 bases and J by 4 bases, and 12 bases separated the two germline ends. The germline V gene encodes CDR1 LNHNV and CDR2 YYDKDF (reference sequence). The CDR3 sequence is CATSSEGGAYGYTF. CDR3 in DNA: TGTGCCACCAGCAGTGAGGGGGGCGCCTATGGCTACACCTTC.

This sequence joins TRBV12-3 or TRBV12-4 and TRBJ2-7, with D maybe TRBD2 (7 bases). There are 12 residues in the CDR3. The V end was cut by 7 bases, the J end by 4 bases, with 11 bases between. The CDR3 coding sequence is TGTGCCAGCAAAGAGGGGGGGTACGAGCAGTACTTC. Translating gives CASKEGGYEQYF.

At least ten counts were recorded for this clonotype. J is TRBJ2-7 and V is TRBV15; 7 bases are shared with TRBD2. The V and J ends lost 0 bases and 6 bases, in that order; junction bases with no gene match: 14. The CDR3 is 17 amino acids. Per the germline V gene, CDR1 is LNHNV and CDR2 is YYDKDF (reference sequence). The CDR3, as DNA: TGTGCCACCAGCAGAGATAGTGAAGGGGAGGGATTTGGCGAGCAGTACTTC. This gives the protein CATSRDSEGEGFGEQYF.

With respect to this clonotype: A clone one base away is much larger, so this may be a read error. The chain carries TRBV9 and TRBJ2-7; the D is unclear. Germline CDR1 SGDLS, CDR2 YYNGEE. CDR3 length: 15 amino acids. V was shortened by 3 bases and J by 7 bases, with 20 bases between the two germline ends. CDR3: CASSANLSFPLEQYF. Here the CDR3 DNA reads TGTGCCAGCAGCGCGAACCTTTCTTTTCCCCTGGAGCAGTACTTC.

This chain uses TRBV2 with TRBJ2-2; 8 positions match TRBD2. The CDR3 sequence is 14 residues long. V trimming: 6 bases; J trimming: 8 bases; junction bases outside the gene matches: 8. Germline CDR1 and CDR2: SNHLY and FYNNEI. This chain's CDR3 is CASSPTSAWGELFF. CDR3 bases: TGTGCCAGCAGCCCGACTAGCGCATGGGGGGAGCTGTTTTTT.